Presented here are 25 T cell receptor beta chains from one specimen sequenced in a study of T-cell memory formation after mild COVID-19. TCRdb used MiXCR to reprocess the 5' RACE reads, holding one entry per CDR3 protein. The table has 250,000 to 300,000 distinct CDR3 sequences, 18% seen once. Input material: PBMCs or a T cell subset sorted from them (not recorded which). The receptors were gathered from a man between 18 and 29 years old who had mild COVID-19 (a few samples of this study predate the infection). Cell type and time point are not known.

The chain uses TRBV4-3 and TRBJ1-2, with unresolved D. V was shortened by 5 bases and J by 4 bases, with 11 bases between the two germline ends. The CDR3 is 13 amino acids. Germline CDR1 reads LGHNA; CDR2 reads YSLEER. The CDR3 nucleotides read TGCGCCAGCAGCAAAGGCAGGAGCTATGGCTACACCTTC. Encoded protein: CASSKGRSYGYTF.

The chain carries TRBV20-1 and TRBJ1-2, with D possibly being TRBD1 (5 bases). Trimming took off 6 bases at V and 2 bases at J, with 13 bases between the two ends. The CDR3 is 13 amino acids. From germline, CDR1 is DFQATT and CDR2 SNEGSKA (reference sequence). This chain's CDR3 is CSALPGANYGYTF. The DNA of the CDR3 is TGCAGTGCCCTACCCGGGGCCAACTATGGCTACACCTTC.

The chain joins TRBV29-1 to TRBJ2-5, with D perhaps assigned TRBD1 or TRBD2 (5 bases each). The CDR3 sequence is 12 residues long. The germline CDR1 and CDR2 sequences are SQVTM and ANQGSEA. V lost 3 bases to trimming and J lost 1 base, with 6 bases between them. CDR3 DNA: TGCAGCGTTGATGGGGGCCAAGAGACCCAGTACTTC. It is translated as CSVDGGQETQYF. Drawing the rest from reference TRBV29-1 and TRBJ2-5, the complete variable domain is SAVISQKPSRDICQRGTSLTIQCQVDSQVTMMFWYRQQPGQSLTLIATANQGSEATYESGFVIDKFPISRPNLTFSTLTVSNMSPEDSSIYLCSVDGGQETQYFGPGTRLLVL.

The CDR3 reads CSAPTYMNTEAFF. DNA of the CDR3: TGCAGTGCGCCGACATACATGAACACTGAAGCTTTCTTT. The chain links TRBV20-1 to TRBJ1-1; D uncertain. CDR3 length equals 13 residues. The germline V gene has CDR1 DFQATT and CDR2 SNEGSKA (reference sequence). Trimming removed 6 bases at V and 0 bases at J, with 11 bases between.

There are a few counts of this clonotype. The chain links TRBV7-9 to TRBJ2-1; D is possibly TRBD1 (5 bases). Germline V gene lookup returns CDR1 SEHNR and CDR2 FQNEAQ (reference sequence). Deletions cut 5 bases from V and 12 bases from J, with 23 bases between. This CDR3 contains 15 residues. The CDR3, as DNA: TGTGCCAGCAGCCCGGACGGACAAGGTCGTGGTGTGCAGTTCTTC. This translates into CASSPDGQGRGVQFF.

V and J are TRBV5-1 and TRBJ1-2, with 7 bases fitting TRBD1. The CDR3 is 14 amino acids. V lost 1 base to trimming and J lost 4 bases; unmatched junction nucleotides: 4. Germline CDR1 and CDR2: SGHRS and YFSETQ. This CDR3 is CASSLQTGSYGYTF. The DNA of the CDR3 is TGCGCCAGCAGCTTGCAGACAGGGAGCTATGGCTACACCTTC.

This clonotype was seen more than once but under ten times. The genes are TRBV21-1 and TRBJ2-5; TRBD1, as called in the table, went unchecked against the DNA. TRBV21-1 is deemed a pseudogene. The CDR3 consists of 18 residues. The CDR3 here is CASSKGGQRYTEQETQYF. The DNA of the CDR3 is TGTGCCAGCAGCAAAGGGGGACAGAGATATACCGAACAAGAGACCCAGTACTTC.

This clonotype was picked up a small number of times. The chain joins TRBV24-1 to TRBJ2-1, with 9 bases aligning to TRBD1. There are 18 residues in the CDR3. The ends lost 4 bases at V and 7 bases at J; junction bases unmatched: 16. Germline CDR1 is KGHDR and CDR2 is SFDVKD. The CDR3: CATSDQDSDRGLWNEQFF. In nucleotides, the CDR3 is TGTGCCACCAGTGACCAGGACTCCGACAGGGGGTTATGGAATGAGCAGTTCTTC.

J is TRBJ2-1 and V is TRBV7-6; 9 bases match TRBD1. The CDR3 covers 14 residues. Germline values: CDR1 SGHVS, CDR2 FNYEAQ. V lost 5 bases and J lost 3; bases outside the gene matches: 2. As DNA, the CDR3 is TGTGCCAGCAGCAAGACAGGGGGCTACAATGAGCAGTTCTTC. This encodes CASSKTGGYNEQFF. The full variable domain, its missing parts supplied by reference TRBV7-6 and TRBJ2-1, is GAGVSQSPRYKVTKRGQDVALRCDPISGHVSLYWYRQALGQGPEFLTYFNYEAQQDKSGLPNDRFSAERPEGSISTLTIQRTEQRDSAMYRCASSKTGGYNEQFFGPGTRLTVL.

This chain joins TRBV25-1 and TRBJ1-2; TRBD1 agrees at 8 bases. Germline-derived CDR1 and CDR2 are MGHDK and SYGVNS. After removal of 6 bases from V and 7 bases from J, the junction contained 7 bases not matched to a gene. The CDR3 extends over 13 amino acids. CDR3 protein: CASRERQGSGYTF. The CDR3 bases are TGTGCCAGCAGGGAAAGACAGGGGAGTGGCTACACCTTC.

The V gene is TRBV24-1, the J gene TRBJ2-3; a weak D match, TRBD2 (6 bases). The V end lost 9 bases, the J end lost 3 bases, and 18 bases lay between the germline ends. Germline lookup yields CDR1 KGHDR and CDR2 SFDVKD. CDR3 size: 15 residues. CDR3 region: CATSGAGGLTDTQYF. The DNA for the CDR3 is TGTGCCACCTCCGGAGCGGGCGGGTTGACAGATACGCAGTATTTT.

The CDR3 sequence: CASSQGRQGASGANVLTF. The CDR3 coding sequence is TGCGCCAGCAGCCAAGGGAGACAGGGGGCATCTGGGGCCAACGTCCTGACTTTC. The V call is TRBV4-1, the J call TRBJ2-6, with 10 bases aligning to TRBD1. Germline CDR1 reads MGHRA; CDR2 reads YSYEKL. The V gene end was trimmed by 1 base and the J gene end by 1 base; junction bases not matched to a gene: 4. The CDR3 spans 18 residues.

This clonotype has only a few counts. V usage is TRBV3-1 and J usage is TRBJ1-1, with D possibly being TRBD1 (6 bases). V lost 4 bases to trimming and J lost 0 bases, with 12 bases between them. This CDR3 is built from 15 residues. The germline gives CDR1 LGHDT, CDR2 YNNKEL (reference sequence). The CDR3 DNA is TGTGCCAGCAGCCCAAGGGGGGGGTTGAACACTGAAGCTTTCTTT. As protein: CASSPRGGLNTEAFF.

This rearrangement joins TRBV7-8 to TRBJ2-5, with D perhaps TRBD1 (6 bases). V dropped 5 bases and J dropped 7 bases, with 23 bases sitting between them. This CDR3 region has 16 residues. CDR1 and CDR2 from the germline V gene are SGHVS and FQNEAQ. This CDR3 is CASSPETGTIRGTQYF. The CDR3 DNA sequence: TGTGCCAGCAGCCCCGAAACCGGGACAATCAGGGGGACCCAGTACTTC.

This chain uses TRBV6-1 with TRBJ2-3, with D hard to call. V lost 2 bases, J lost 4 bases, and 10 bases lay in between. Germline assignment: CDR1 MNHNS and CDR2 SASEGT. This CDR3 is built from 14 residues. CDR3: CASSESWGADTQYF. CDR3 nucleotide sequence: TGTGCCAGCAGTGAATCTTGGGGTGCAGATACGCAGTATTTT.

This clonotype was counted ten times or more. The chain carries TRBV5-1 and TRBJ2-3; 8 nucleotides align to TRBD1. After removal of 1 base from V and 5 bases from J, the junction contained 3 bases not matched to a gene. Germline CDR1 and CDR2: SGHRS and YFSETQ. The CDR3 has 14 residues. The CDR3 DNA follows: TGCGCCAGCAGCTTGTCAGGGGGCGGAGATACGCAGTATTTT. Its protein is CASSLSGGGDTQYF.

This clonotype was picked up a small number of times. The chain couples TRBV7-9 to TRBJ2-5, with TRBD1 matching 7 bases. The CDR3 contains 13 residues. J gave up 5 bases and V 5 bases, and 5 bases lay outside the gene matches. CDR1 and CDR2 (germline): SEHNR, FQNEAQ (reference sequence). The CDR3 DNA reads TGTGCCAGCAGCCACAGGGGATTCGAGACCCAGTACTTC. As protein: CASSHRGFETQYF.

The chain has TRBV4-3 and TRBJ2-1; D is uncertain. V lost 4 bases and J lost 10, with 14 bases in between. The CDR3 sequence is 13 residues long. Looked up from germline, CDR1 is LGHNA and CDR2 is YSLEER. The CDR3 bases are TGCGCCAGCAGCCCATCGGGTTTAGGCGAGCAGTTCTTC. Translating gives CASSPSGLGEQFF.

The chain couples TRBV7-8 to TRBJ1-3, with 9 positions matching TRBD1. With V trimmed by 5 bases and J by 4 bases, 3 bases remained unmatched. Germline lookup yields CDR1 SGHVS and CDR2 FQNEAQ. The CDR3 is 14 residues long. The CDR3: CASSVGTGGNTIYF. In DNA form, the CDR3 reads TGTGCCAGCAGCGTCGGGACAGGGGGAAACACCATATATTTT.

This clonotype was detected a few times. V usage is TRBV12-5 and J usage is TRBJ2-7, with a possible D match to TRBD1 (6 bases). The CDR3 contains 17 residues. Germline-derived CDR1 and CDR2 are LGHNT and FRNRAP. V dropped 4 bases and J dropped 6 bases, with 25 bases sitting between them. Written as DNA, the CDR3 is TGTGCTAGTGGTTCTCCAGCCGGTGGACAGCTTAACCCCGAGCAGTACGTC. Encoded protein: CASGSPAGGQLNPEQYV.

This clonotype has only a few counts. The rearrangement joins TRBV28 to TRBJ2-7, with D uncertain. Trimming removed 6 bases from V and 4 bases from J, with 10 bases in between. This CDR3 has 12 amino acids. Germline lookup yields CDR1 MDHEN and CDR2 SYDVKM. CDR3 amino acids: CASSIGPYEQYV. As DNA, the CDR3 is TGTGCCAGCAGCATCGGACCTTACGAGCAGTACGTC.

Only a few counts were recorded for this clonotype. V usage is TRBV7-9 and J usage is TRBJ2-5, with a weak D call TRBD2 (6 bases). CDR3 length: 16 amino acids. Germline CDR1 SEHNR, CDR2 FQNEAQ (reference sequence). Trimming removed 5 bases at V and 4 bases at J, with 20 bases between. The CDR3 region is CASSPRGLTAGETQYF. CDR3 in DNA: TGTGCCAGCAGCCCACGGGGACTCACCGCTGGAGAGACCCAGTACTTC.

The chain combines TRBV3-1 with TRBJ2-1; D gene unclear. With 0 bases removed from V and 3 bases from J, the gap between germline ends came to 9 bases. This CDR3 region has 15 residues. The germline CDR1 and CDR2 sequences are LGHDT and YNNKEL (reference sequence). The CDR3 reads CASSQDLQIYNEQFF. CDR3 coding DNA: TGTGCCAGCAGCCAAGATTTGCAGATCTACAATGAGCAGTTCTTC.

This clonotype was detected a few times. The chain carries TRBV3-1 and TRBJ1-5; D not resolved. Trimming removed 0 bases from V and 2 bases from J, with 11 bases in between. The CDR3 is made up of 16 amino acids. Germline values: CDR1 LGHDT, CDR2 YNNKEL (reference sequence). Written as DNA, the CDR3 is TGTGCCAGCAGCCAAGATACGGGAGTTGGCAATCAGCCCCAGCATTTT. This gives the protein CASSQDTGVGNQPQHF.

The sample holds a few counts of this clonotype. The CDR3: CASSYRGQGTYGYTF. The CDR3 DNA reads as TGTGCCAGCAGTTACAGGGGACAGGGGACCTATGGCTACACCTTC. The chain is built from TRBV6-5 and TRBJ1-2; the match to TRBD1 covers 10 bases. The CDR3 has 15 residues. Germline CDR1 and CDR2: MNHEY and SVGAGI. The junction had 4 bases not matched to a gene; V was cut back by 2 bases and J by 4 bases.